The next 15 T cell receptor beta chains were all read from a single sample in a study of early T cells in non-severe SARS-CoV-2 infection. TCRdb passed the 5' RACE reads through MiXCR, listing each CDR3 protein once. The data hold around 50,000 distinct CDR3 sequences, with about 6.2% observed a single time. The specimen was whole blood. The source of these receptors is an adult who was a healthcare worker with PCR-confirmed SARS-CoV-2 infection or an uninfected control (not recorded which).

This clonotype was picked up many times. The genes are TRBV12-3 or TRBV12-4 and TRBJ2-3; 9 positions match TRBD2. This CDR3 comprises 15 residues. V dropped 6 bases and J dropped 0; count of bases not matched to a gene: 4. Written as DNA, the CDR3 is TGTGCCAGCAGCCGCGGGGGGGAGAGCACAGATACGCAGTATTTT. Its protein product is CASSRGGESTDTQYF.

The V call is TRBV11-2, the J call TRBJ1-2, with TRBD1 matching over 7 bases. CDR3 size: 16 residues. J was trimmed by 4 bases and V by 1 base; bases with no gene match: 9. Looked up from germline, CDR1 is SGHAT and CDR2 is FQNNGV. CDR3 region: CASSLGISAGGYGYTF. In DNA form, the CDR3 reads TGTGCCAGCAGCTTAGGAATATCAGCAGGGGGCTATGGCTACACCTTC.

This clonotype has a count of ten or more. The chain is built from TRBV12-3 or TRBV12-4 and TRBJ2-1; no clear D gene. CDR3 length equals 12 residues. V was shortened by 5 bases and J by 13 bases, with 15 bases between the two germline ends. The CDR3 sequence: CASSLNPGGQFF. CDR3 sequence (DNA): TGTGCCAGCAGTCTGAACCCGGGCGGACAGTTCTTC.

The chain combines TRBV3-1 with TRBJ2-1, with 8 bases aligning to TRBD2. Germline loops: CDR1 LGHDT, CDR2 YNNKEL (reference sequence). There are 17 residues in the CDR3. V lost 5 bases, J lost 4 bases, and 13 bases stayed unmatched. CDR3 in DNA: TGTGCCAGCAGCTCTCGGAGGGAAGCGGGGGCATACAATGAGCAGTTCTTC. Residues: CASSSRREAGAYNEQFF.

At least ten counts were recorded for this clonotype. This rearrangement joins TRBV6-5 to TRBJ2-7; no clear D gene. The V gene lost 7 bases and the J gene lost 1 base, with 11 bases spanning the gap. This CDR3 is built from 13 residues. Germline lookup yields CDR1 MNHEY and CDR2 SVGAGI. This CDR3 reads CASIQKRSYEQYF. DNA of the CDR3: TGTGCCAGCATCCAAAAAAGGTCCTACGAGCAGTACTTC.

This clonotype was counted many times. This chain links TRBV11-2 with TRBJ2-2, with 8 bases aligning to TRBD1. The CDR3 is made up of 17 amino acids. Germline values: CDR1 SGHAT, CDR2 FQNNGV. V gave up 5 bases and J gave up 0 bases; unmatched junction bases: 8. CDR3 DNA sequence: TGTGCCAGCAGCCACACAGGGGGTGGAGCGAACACCGGGGAGCTGTTTTTT. Protein product: CASSHTGGGANTGELFF. Complete variable domain (other parts from reference TRBV11-2 and TRBJ2-2): EAGVAQSPRYKIIEKRQSVAFWCNPISGHATLYWYQQILGQGPKLLIQFQNNGVVDDSQLPKDRFSAERLKGVDSTLKIQPAKLEDSAVYLCASSHTGGGANTGELFFGEGSRLTVL.

This clonotype was seen more than once but under ten times. CDR3 region: CASSGGAGGNSPLHF. DNA for the CDR3: TGTGCCAGCAGCGGTGGAGCAGGGGGAAATTCACCCCTCCACTTT. The chain joins TRBV9 to TRBJ1-6, with TRBD1 matching 7 bases. The germline V gene encodes CDR1 SGDLS and CDR2 YYNGEE. The CDR3 has 15 amino acids. V was pared by 3 bases and J by 7 bases, with 7 bases of the junction left unmatched.

This clonotype was seen only a few times. The CDR3 loop is CASSYPLGSGTGGHEQYF. The CDR3 DNA follows: TGTGCCAGCAGTTACCCGCTGGGTAGTGGGACAGGAGGCCACGAGCAGTACTTC. The chain recombines TRBV6-2 or TRBV6-3 with TRBJ2-7; 8 bases align to TRBD1. The CDR3 has 18 amino acids. Germline CDR1 is MNHEY and CDR2 is SVGEGT. Trimming cost V 2 bases and J 5 bases; bases outside gene matches: 17.

This clonotype was observed many times. The CDR3 DNA follows: TGTGCCAGCACTTCCTCCGGGACAGGGGATCAGCCCCAGCATTTT. Amino acid sequence: CASTSSGTGDQPQHF. The V gene is TRBV2, the J gene TRBJ1-5, with 10 nucleotides matching TRBD1. This CDR3 is 15 amino acids long. With V trimmed by 7 bases and J by 5 bases, 8 bases remained unmatched. Germline CDR1 is SNHLY and CDR2 is FYNNEI. The whole variable domain, remainder taken from reference TRBV2 and TRBJ1-5, is EPEVTQTPSHQVTQMGQEVILRCVPISNHLYFYWYRQILGQKVEFLVSFYNNEISEKSEIFDDQFSVERPDGSNFTLKIRSTKLEDSAMYFCASTSSGTGDQPQHFGDGTRLSIL.

Many counts were recorded for this clonotype. The chain combines TRBV5-4 with TRBJ1-2; 9 nucleotides line up with TRBD1. The CDR3 covers 13 residues. V trimming: 3 bases; J trimming: 8 bases; junction bases outside the gene matches: 5. The germline V gene has CDR1 SGHNT and CDR2 YYREEE (reference sequence). CDR3 loop: CASSSTGGGGYTF. CDR3 DNA sequence: TGTGCCAGCAGCTCCACAGGGGGCGGAGGCTACACCTTC.

This clonotype was found many times. This rearrangement joins TRBV29-1 to TRBJ1-2; 7 nucleotides match TRBD1. Germline V CDR1 and CDR2: SQVTM, ANQGSEA. The CDR3 is made up of 12 amino acids. V lost 8 bases to trimming and J lost 6 bases; unmatched junction nucleotides: 9. CDR3 in amino acids: CSTFTGENGYTF. CDR3 DNA: TGCAGCACGTTTACAGGGGAGAATGGCTACACCTTC.

This clonotype has a count of ten or more. J is TRBJ1-5 and V is TRBV12-3 or TRBV12-4; D call uncertain. The CDR3 length is 15 residues. V was trimmed by 3 bases and J by 5 bases, leaving 14 bases between them. The CDR3 nucleotides read TGTGCCAGCAGTTTGATAGCGGGCGGGCATCAGCCCCAGCATTTT. Translation gives CASSLIAGGHQPQHF.

This clonotype was seen many times. V gene TRBV5-1 combines with J gene TRBJ2-2; D remains unclear. Germline CDR1 SGHRS, CDR2 YFSETQ. This CDR3 comprises 14 residues. The germline V and J ends were trimmed by 1 base and 0 bases, with 4 bases remaining between them. The CDR3 reads CASSLTANTGELFF. CDR3 sequence (DNA): TGCGCCAGCAGCTTGACGGCGAACACCGGGGAGCTGTTTTTT.

This rearrangement joins TRBV29-1 to TRBJ1-1, with unresolved D. The V end lost 3 bases, the J end lost 1 base, and 6 bases lay between the germline ends. Germline values: CDR1 SQVTM, CDR2 ANQGSEA. The CDR3 has 12 residues. CDR3 protein: CSVEWRNTEAFF. The CDR3 DNA follows: TGCAGCGTTGAGTGGCGGAACACTGAAGCTTTCTTT.

This clonotype was observed a handful of times. The chain couples TRBV3-1 to TRBJ2-3, with TRBD2 matching over 12 bases. Trimming took 1 base from V and 4 from J; bases not matched to a gene: 3. CDR1 and CDR2 (germline): LGHDT, YNNKEL (reference sequence). This CDR3 contains 16 residues. Written as DNA, the CDR3 is TGTGCCAGCAGCCAAGGGACTAGCGGGGCCTCAGATACGCAGTATTTT. Translation gives CASSQGTSGASDTQYF.